Shown below are 20 T cell receptor beta chains from a single sample sequenced in a study of graft-versus-host responses after intestinal transplantation. Assay: immunoSEQ multiplex PCR; the TCRdb copy retains only in-frame clones and omits some. The table records about 130,000 clones, 90% to 95% of them present only once. For these TCRs, the target antigens are not known. Here the sequenced sample was unstimulated CD4+ T cells sorted from spleen or lymph node cells, taken before intestinal transplant. The receptors were gathered from a human donor who received an intestinal transplant.

V gene TRBV19 combines with J gene TRBJ2-1; 9 nucleotides line up with TRBD1. Germline-derived CDR1 and CDR2 are LNHDA and SQIVND (reference sequence). The CDR3 consists of 16 residues. The junction had 10 bases not matched to a gene; V was cut back by 3 bases and J by 7 bases. The CDR3 DNA reads as TGTGCCAGTAGTATTGGAGACAGGGGGTTAGGAAATGAGCAGTTCTTC. Protein: CASSIGDRGLGNEQFF.

In this sample, this clone turned up once. The chain combines TRBV18 with TRBJ2-2; D unclear. Germline lookup yields CDR1 KGHSH and CDR2 LQKENI. Deletions cut 5 bases from V and 1 base from J, with 11 bases between. The CDR3 length is 15 residues. This CDR3 reads CASSASPVNTGELFF. The CDR3 DNA follows: TGTGCCAGCTCAGCGAGCCCGGTGAACACCGGGGAGCTGTTTTTT.

The chain joins TRBV5-1 to TRBJ1-2; no reliable D call. The V end lost 1 base, the J end lost 2 bases, and 3 bases lay between the germline ends. Germline V CDR1 and CDR2: SGHRS, YFSETQ. The CDR3 spans 12 residues. CDR3 in DNA: TGCGCCAGCAGCTTGAACAACTATGGCTACACCTTC. Its translation: CASSLNNYGYTF.

The chain carries TRBV5-1 and TRBJ2-1; 8 bases are shared with TRBD1. V was pared by 3 bases and J by 8 bases, with 10 bases of the junction left unmatched. The germline gives CDR1 SGHRS, CDR2 YFSETQ. The CDR3 is 15 amino acids. CDR3: CASSSRGQVIDEQFF. Written as DNA, the CDR3 is TGCGCCAGCAGCTCGAGGGGACAGGTGATCGATGAGCAGTTCTTC. Using reference TRBV5-1 and TRBJ2-1 for the parts outside the CDR3, the full variable domain is KAGVTQTPRYLIKTRGQQVTLSCSPISGHRSVSWYQQTPGQGLQFLFEYFSETQRNKGNFPGRFSGRQFSNSRSEMNVSTLELGDSALYLCASSSRGQVIDEQFFGPGTRLTVL.

This sequence joins TRBV6-8 and TRBJ2-7, with 12 nucleotides matching TRBD1. J lost 6 bases, V lost 6 bases, and 12 bases had no gene match. CDR1 is MNHGY, CDR2 SAAAGT, per germline. The CDR3 covers 16 residues. The CDR3 reads CASSRASPGQGAEQYF. In DNA form, the CDR3 reads TGTGCCAGCAGCCGCGCCTCTCCGGGACAGGGGGCCGAGCAGTACTTC.

This clone was observed a single time. The V call is TRBV13, the J call TRBJ2-1; weak D call: TRBD2 (5 bases). The CDR3 covers 15 residues. Trimming took off 3 bases at V and 5 bases at J, with 14 bases between the two ends. Germline CDR1 and CDR2: PRHDT and FYEKMQ (reference sequence). CDR3 loop: CASSLRGIEHNEQFF. As DNA, the CDR3 is TGTGCCAGCAGCTTGAGAGGGATAGAACACAATGAGCAGTTCTTC.

The V gene is TRBV2, the J gene TRBJ2-3; TRBD1 matches at 7 bases. This CDR3 contains 15 residues. Germline V gene data show CDR1 as SNHLY and CDR2 as FYNNEI. Trimming at V came to 5 bases and at J to 2 bases, leaving 7 bases not matched to a gene. CDR3 sequence reads: CASSQQGTPTDTQYF. In DNA, the CDR3 is TGTGCCAGCAGTCAACAGGGGACCCCCACAGATACGCAGTATTTT.

This rearrangement joins TRBV5-1 to TRBJ1-6; D not certain. The germline CDR1 and CDR2 sequences are SGHRS and YFSETQ. Trimming took 7 bases from V and 7 from J, leaving 15 bases between them. The CDR3 runs to 14 residues. This CDR3 is CASWGGVGNSPLHF. CDR3 bases: TGCGCCAGCTGGGGTGGGGTCGGGAATTCACCCCTCCACTTT.

The V and J genes are TRBV9 and TRBJ1-1; D is unresolved. Germline V gene lookup returns CDR1 SGDLS and CDR2 YYNGEE. CDR3 length: 15 residues. V dropped 0 bases and J dropped 1 base, with 10 bases sitting between them. CDR3 in DNA: TGTGCCAGCAGCGTAGGGGCCCAAAAGAACACTGAAGCTTTCTTT. Amino acid sequence: CASSVGAQKNTEAFF.

This rearrangement joins TRBV6-4 to TRBJ2-5; 7 bases fit TRBD1. The CDR3 covers 16 residues. Germline loops: CDR1 MRHNA, CDR2 SNTAGT. V lost 8 bases, J lost 4 bases, and 16 bases stayed unmatched. The CDR3 here is CASGPLVGQSRETQYF. CDR3 DNA sequence: TGTGCCAGCGGACCCCTCGTGGGACAGTCTAGAGAGACCCAGTACTTC.

This rearrangement joins TRBV15 to TRBJ2-3; possible D gene TRBD2, 5 bases. Germline lookup yields CDR1 LNHNV and CDR2 YYDKDF (reference sequence). V was pared by 5 bases and J by 5 bases, with 17 bases between. CDR3 length: 15 residues. CDR3 sequence reads: CATSLFTDGEDTQYF. The CDR3 DNA reads as TGTGCCACCAGCCTTTTTACGGACGGGGAAGATACGCAGTATTTT. Variable domain in full (rest from reference TRBV15 and TRBJ2-3): DAMVIQNPRYQVTQFGKPVTLSCSQTLNHNVMYWYQQKSSQAPKLLFHYYDKDFNNEADTPDNFQSRRPNTSFCFLDIRSPGLGDTAMYLCATSLFTDGEDTQYFGPGTRLTVL.

The V and J genes are TRBV5-1 and TRBJ2-3; TRBD2 might be the D (7 bases). The length of the CDR3 is 15 residues. Germline values: CDR1 SGHRS, CDR2 YFSETQ. V lost 4 bases and J lost 4, with 16 bases in between. The CDR3 loop reads CASSPGGGASDTQYF. In DNA form, the CDR3 reads TGCGCCAGCAGCCCCGGTGGGGGGGCTTCAGATACGCAGTATTTT.

The J gene is TRBJ2-5, the V gene TRBV7-9, with 7 bases fitting TRBD2. Germline V CDR1 and CDR2: SEHNR, FQNEAQ (reference sequence). The CDR3 has 15 residues. J was trimmed by 1 base and V by 4 bases; bases with no gene match: 6. The CDR3 here is CASSSTGGIQETQYF. Written as DNA, the CDR3 is TGTGCCAGCAGCTCAACGGGGGGTATCCAAGAGACCCAGTACTTC.

This chain joins TRBV4-1 and TRBJ2-1; D may be TRBD1 or TRBD2 (5 bases each). Trimming pared 0 bases from V and 4 bases from J, leaving 16 bases between. Per the germline V gene, CDR1 is MGHRA and CDR2 is YSYEKL. This CDR3 spans 17 amino acids. The chain's CDR3 is CASSQEEQGPSYNEQFF. CDR3 in DNA: TGCGCCAGCAGCCAAGAGGAGCAGGGACCTAGTTACAATGAGCAGTTCTTC.

The CDR3 DNA sequence: TGTGCCAGCAGCGTATGGGGGACGGGTACTGAAGCTTTCTTT. This encodes CASSVWGTGTEAFF. This chain joins TRBV9 and TRBJ1-1, with TRBD1 as a possible D gene (5 bases). Germline lookup yields CDR1 SGDLS and CDR2 YYNGEE. V was pared by 1 base and J by 5 bases, with 12 bases between. The CDR3 is 14 residues long.

The gene calls are TRBV13 and TRBJ1-2; the D gene is possibly TRBD1 (5 bases). Germline lookup yields CDR1 PRHDT and CDR2 FYEKMQ (reference sequence). The CDR3 covers 19 residues. Trimming removed 5 bases from V and 4 bases from J, with 29 bases in between. The DNA for the CDR3 is TGTGCCAGCAGCATCACACCCCGAAAGGGGAGTTACGCGCCCTATGGCTACACCTTC. Translation gives CASSITPRKGSYAPYGYTF.

The J gene is TRBJ2-7, the V gene TRBV9, with TRBD1 identical over 7 bases. From germline, CDR1 is SGDLS and CDR2 YYNGEE. The V gene end was trimmed by 0 bases and the J gene end by 12 bases; junction bases not matched to a gene: 0. This CDR3 has 10 amino acids. Here the CDR3 DNA reads TGTGCCAGCAGCGTAGACAGGGGGTACTTC. Protein: CASSVDRGYF. Together with reference TRBV9 and TRBJ2-7, the CDR3 gives the full variable domain: DSGVTQTPKHLITATGQRVTLRCSPRSGDLSVYWYQQSLDQGLQFLIQYYNGEERAKGNILERFSAQQFPDLHSELNLSSLELGDSALYFCASSVDRGYFGPGTRLTVT.

The chain links TRBV9 to TRBJ2-1; maybe TRBD2 (5 bases). The V gene lost 4 bases and the J gene lost 0 bases, with 14 bases spanning the gap. CDR1 SGDLS and CDR2 YYNGEE come from the germline V gene. This CDR3 is 16 amino acids long. The CDR3 is CASSPLTGSSYNEQFF. The CDR3 nucleotides are TGTGCCAGCAGCCCACTTACGGGGAGCTCCTACAATGAGCAGTTCTTC.

The gene calls are TRBV5-1 and TRBJ1-2; D may be TRBD1 (6 bases). V shed 3 bases and J shed 4 bases, with 19 bases lying between them. Germline CDR1 and CDR2: SGHRS and YFSETQ. The CDR3 spans 16 residues. Here the CDR3 DNA reads TGCGCCAGCAGCTCCCCCGAACAGGGAGCCCCCTATGGCTACACCTTC. This gives the protein CASSSPEQGAPYGYTF.

This chain links TRBV25-1 with TRBJ1-6; 7 positions agree with TRBD1. Germline V gene data show CDR1 as MGHDK and CDR2 as SYGVNS. J was trimmed by 6 bases and V by 4 bases; bases with no gene match: 6. The CDR3 length is 15 residues. In nucleotides, the CDR3 is TGTGCCAGCAGTGGGCGGTACAGGGGTAATTCACCCCTCCACTTT. The encoded protein is CASSGRYRGNSPLHF. Complete variable domain (other parts from reference TRBV25-1 and TRBJ1-6): EADIYQTPRYLVIGTGKKITLECSQTMGHDKMYWYQQDPGMELHLIHYSYGVNSTEKGDLSSESTVSRIRTEHFPLTLESARPSHTSQYLCASSGRYRGNSPLHFGNGTRLTVT.